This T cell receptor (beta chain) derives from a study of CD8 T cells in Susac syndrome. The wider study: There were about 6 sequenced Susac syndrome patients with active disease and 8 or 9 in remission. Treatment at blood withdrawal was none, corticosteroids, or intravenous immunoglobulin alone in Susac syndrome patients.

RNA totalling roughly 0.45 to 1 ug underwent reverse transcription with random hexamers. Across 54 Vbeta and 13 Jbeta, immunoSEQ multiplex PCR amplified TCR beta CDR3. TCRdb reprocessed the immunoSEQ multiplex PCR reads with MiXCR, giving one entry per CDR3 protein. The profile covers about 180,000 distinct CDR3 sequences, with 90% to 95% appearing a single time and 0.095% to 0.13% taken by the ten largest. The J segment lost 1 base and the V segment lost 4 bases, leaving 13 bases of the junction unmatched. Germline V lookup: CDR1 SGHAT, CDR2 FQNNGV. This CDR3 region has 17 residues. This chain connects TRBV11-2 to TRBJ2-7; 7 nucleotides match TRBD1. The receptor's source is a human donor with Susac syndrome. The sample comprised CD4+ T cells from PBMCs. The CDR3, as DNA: TGTGCCAGCAGCTCCGACAGGGTAGCGAGCGCTTCCTACGAGCAGTACTTC. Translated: CASSSDRVASASYEQYF.